This T cell receptor (beta chain) comes out of a study of monozygotic twins with inflammatory bowel disease. A 6-nucleotide sample barcode was carried by the UMIs, which template switching added. TCRdb re-called the 5' RACE reads and catalogs CDR3 proteins one per entry, DNA excluded. This sample lists tens of thousands of distinct CDR3 sequences; its ten largest clones have 6% to 9.5%. Per the germline V gene, CDR1 is LNHDA and CDR2 is SQIVND (reference sequence). This CDR3 spans 15 amino acids. The receptor was derived from a human donor with ulcerative colitis or Crohn's disease, or a healthy co-twin of an affected twin (not recorded which). The rearrangement joins TRBV19 to TRBJ1-4; TCRdb's D call of TRBD1 is untestable without DNA. Sequenced: blood. The CDR3: CASSPGTVVNEKLFF. Together with reference TRBV19 and TRBJ1-4, the CDR3 gives the full variable domain: DGGITQSPKYLFRKEGQNVTLSCEQNLNHDAMYWYRQDPGQGLRLIYYSQIVNDFQKGDIAEGYSVSREKKESFPLTVTSAQKNPTAFYLCASSPGTVVNEKLFFGSGTQLSVL.